This T cell receptor beta chain was captured by sequencing in a study of radiotherapy plus CTLA-4 blockade in lung cancer. As for the study in general: Disease control reached 30% to 35%, with objective responses in 15% to 20%.

The data were produced by immunoSEQ multiplex PCR, yet TCRdb's version contains in-frame clones alone and is incomplete. The table records more than 75,000 clones, around nine tenths of them present only once. This CDR3 has 15 amino acids. Trimming stripped 3 bases from V and 0 bases from J, with 8 bases between. Germline loops: CDR1 MDHEN, CDR2 SYDVKM. For this clone: Antigen unknown.

Study-wide findings and caveats: Clones of tumor-derived TCRs expanded in blood after radiotherapy plus ipilimumab.

Material: peripheral blood, obtained from a patient treated with radiotherapy plus ipilimumab. The TCR originated in a human donor with non-small cell lung cancer who had stable disease on radiotherapy plus ipilimumab. The chain is built from TRBV28 and TRBJ2-2; D remains unclear. The CDR3 DNA reads as TGTGCCAGCAGTTTTTGGTTCGCGAACACCGGGGAGCTGTTTTTT. It translates to CASSFWFANTGELFF.